Listed below are T cell receptor beta chains from one sample, sequenced in a study of T-cell memory formation after mild COVID-19. TCRdb reprocessed the 5' RACE reads via MiXCR and lists one record per CDR3 protein. The sample has approximately 500,000 distinct CDR3 sequences, nearly 25% seen once. Material for sequencing was PBMCs or a T cell subset sorted from them (not recorded which). These receptors were collected from an adult woman who had mild COVID-19 (a few samples of this study predate the infection). Cell type and time point are not known. Both conserved end residues are part of each CDR3. Fields, in order: V gene, D gene, clone size, J gene, CDR3 protein, CDR3 DNA. A D gene is named only where the DNA matches it firmly. Part of the rows lack a size; the others show once, few, many or a class for expanded clones.

TRBV24-1,.,.,TRBJ2-3,CATSEGTITTDTQYF,TGTGCCACCAGTGAGGGAACTATCACCACAGATACGCAGTATTTT
TRBV4-1,.,many,TRBJ1-1,CASSQNSRVTEAFF,TGCGCCAGCAGCCAGAACAGCAGGGTCACTGAAGCTTTCTTT
TRBV10-3,.,few,TRBJ1-2,CAITADLSYGYTF,TGTGCCATCACTGCAGACCTGTCCTATGGCTACACCTTC
TRBV5-1,TRBD2,few,TRBJ2-1,CASSWLGGTGNEQFF,TGCGCCAGCAGCTGGTTGGGAGGGACTGGCAATGAGCAGTTCTTC
TRBV24-1,TRBD2,few,TRBJ2-1,CATNGELAGGNEQFF,TGTGCCACCAATGGGGAACTAGCGGGGGGGAATGAGCAGTTCTTC
TRBV9,.,.,TRBJ2-3,CASSVERTDTQYF,TGTGCCAGCAGCGTAGAGAGAACAGATACGCAGTATTTT
TRBV6-6,TRBD1,few,TRBJ2-7,CASSARDRGYEQYF,TGTGCCAGCAGTGCCCGGGACAGGGGATACGAGCAGTACTTC
TRBV7-3,.,.,TRBJ1-1,CASSSVGYTEAFF,TGTGCCAGCAGCTCCGTGGGGTACACTGAAGCTTTCTTT
TRBV12-3/TRBV12-4,TRBD2,.,TRBJ2-1,CASSLGVGGTEQFF,TGTGCCAGCAGTTTGGGGGTCGGGGGGACTGAGCAGTTCTTC
TRBV19,.,.,TRBJ2-4,CASSLLSGNIQYF,TGTGCCAGTAGTTTACTTTCGGGGAACATTCAGTACTTC
TRBV3-1,TRBD1,few,TRBJ2-7,CASSPGQGLPREQYF,TGTGCCAGCAGCCCCGGACAGGGATTACCCCGGGAGCAGTACTTC
TRBV5-1,.,.,TRBJ1-1,CASSLDSGLFLKGTEAFF,TGCGCCAGCAGCTTGGATTCGGGCCTCTTTTTAAAGGGCACTGAAGCTTTCTTT
TRBV15,TRBD1,few,TRBJ1-1,CATSRGTGVDTEAFF,TGTGCCACCAGCAGAGGGACAGGAGTGGACACTGAAGCTTTCTTT
TRBV24-1,TRBD1,few,TRBJ1-2,CATSDSTGGNGYTF,TGTGCCACCAGTGATTCTACAGGGGGCAATGGCTACACCTTC
TRBV20-1,TRBD1,.,TRBJ1-5,CSARDRGDGPQHF,TGCAGTGCTCGGGACAGGGGCGATGGACCCCAGCATTTT
TRBV5-5,.,few,TRBJ2-7,CASSLAQEYYYEQYF,TGTGCCAGCAGCTTGGCCCAAGAGTACTACTACGAGCAGTACTTC
TRBV5-1,TRBD1,many,TRBJ1-2,CASSLGQGDYGYTF,TGTGCCAGCAGTTTGGGACAGGGGGACTATGGCTACACCTTC
TRBV24-1,.,.,TRBJ2-7,CATTGRDRLKWSSYEQYF,TGTGCCACCACCGGGCGGGACAGACTCAAATGGAGCTCCTACGAGCAGTACTTC
TRBV20-1,TRBD1,few,TRBJ1-1,CSARAGTGVAEAFF,TGCAGTGCTAGAGCCGGGACAGGGGTGGCTGAAGCTTTCTTT